The entry below describes one T cell receptor beta chain. Its target antigen remains unknown. A junction boundary mismatches the germline segment, possibly from a read error. The record originates from a study of beta chain features in type 1 diabetes (dated by TCRdb to the late 2010s). Regarding the study in general: Mean age, gender distribution, total cell number and subset yield were not different between patients and healthy donors. A total of about 100,000,000 sorted cells were examined across all samples, and RNA yield correlated strongly with the number of cells per subset. In the study, recently diagnosed type 1 diabetes patients and matched healthy donors were compared on the TCRB repertoires of their sorted circulating CD4+ T cell subsets. Naive and central memory subsets were obtained from all 28 donors, but regulatory and stem cell-like memory subsets were isolated from only 8 patients and roughly eight healthy donors.

The entire amount of isolated RNA was reverse transcribed using the High Capacity cDNA Reverse Transcription Kit, so the sequenced TCRB transcripts were expressed ones. Deep immunoSEQ sequencing was applied to naive, central memory and regulatory T cell samples, giving an average of roughly 3.3 million total reads per sample. After sorted cells were lysed in RLT buffer, RNA was extracted with DNase-treated RNeasy Micro or Mini kits, with the choice depending on cell number. Each cell subset was processed separately to prevent cross-contamination, with patient and healthy donor samples processed together. TCRB sequences were amplified from cDNA with the immunoSEQ multiplex PCR, producing 87-bp fragments spanning the CDR3 region. Sequencing of the amplicons was performed on the Illumina HiSeq platform. From the authors' description of their analysis: PCR bias was corrected computationally using synthetic template baselines, and reads within Hamming distance 2 were collapsed, with unmergeable singletons discarded. Reads were aligned against IMGT to assign V, D and J genes, CDR3 length and insertions or deletions at six rearrangement sites. Clonotype counts were normalized to sorted cell number within each subset before computing true diversity and Gini coefficients with the tcR R package. The overlap coefficient, calculated on TCRB nucleotide sequences, was used to quantify repertoire sharing. TCRdb provides this immuneACCESS table in a form limited to in-frame rearrangements. Some clones are lacking; in checked studies, under half of them reflect an unresolved V gene, and why the rest are absent is not known. That table supplies the V and J calls and clone size; D and trimming were determined from the DNA. The sample data list 25,000 to 30,000 clones, and about two thirds of these were observed just once. Around 2.4% of the sample goes to the ten largest clones.

CDR1 LGHNA and CDR2 YNFKEQ are derived from the germline V gene. The CDR3, from cysteine to phenylalanine, totals 16 residues. Kept here is only the CDR3 DNA, which spans 48 bases and is read in frame from base 1. Overall study results and their limits: At VDJ recombination sites, patients with type 1 diabetes made fewer insertions and deleted more nucleotides, a pattern implying thymic rearrangement abnormalities. Because cDNA was sequenced instead of genomic DNA, highly expressing activated cells could be over-represented, though the groups showed no difference in activation or CD3 levels. A moderate but significant shortening of TCRB CDR3 length was observed in type 1 diabetes patients in all four CD4+ subsets. Shorter templates might have been favored by PCR, but patient and control samples were amplified and corrected together, so both groups would have been affected equally by any skew. Naive, central memory and regulatory TCRB repertoires appeared more similar among patients than among healthy donors. Only small numbers of individuals were included in the HLA sub-analyses, which left unresolved whether HLA type had any influence on TCRB rearrangement.

Each donor gave one peripheral blood draw, averaging approximately 110 mL, which was collected into heparinised tubes. Naive, central memory, regulatory and stem cell-like memory CD4+ T cells were sorted on a BD FACSAria II using a panel including CD45RO, CCR7, CD25, CD127, CD95 and CD27. All sorted populations exceeded 95% purity. PBMCs were isolated immediately by Lymphoprep density gradient centrifugation and stained directly without culture. Samples were stained and sorted in pairs, with one healthy donor and one patient per experiment, so that batch effects were minimized. This receptor was taken from a woman between 25 and 40 years old with type 1 diabetes. The sample consisted of Tregs from blood. The cell subset or site label, read with the paper, signifies: regulatory CD4+ T cells. The sequence is built from TRBV4-2 and TRBJ2-7, and 7 bases in between align with TRBD1. Read as DNA, the sequence is TGTGCCGGCAGCCAAGTGTATTTCGGACAGGCCTACGGGCAGTACTTC. This is translated as CAGSQVYFGQAYGQYF.